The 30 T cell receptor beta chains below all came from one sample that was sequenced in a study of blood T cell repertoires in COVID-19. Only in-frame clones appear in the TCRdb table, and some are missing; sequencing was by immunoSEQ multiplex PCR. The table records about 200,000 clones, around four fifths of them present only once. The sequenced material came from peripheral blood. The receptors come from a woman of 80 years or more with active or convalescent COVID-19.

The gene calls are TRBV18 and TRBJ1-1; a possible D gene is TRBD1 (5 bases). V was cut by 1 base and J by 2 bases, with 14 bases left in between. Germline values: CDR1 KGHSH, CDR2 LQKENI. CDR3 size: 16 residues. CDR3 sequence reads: CASSPQALGANTEAFF. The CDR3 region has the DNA TGTGCCAGCTCACCACAGGCCCTTGGGGCCAACACTGAAGCTTTCTTT.

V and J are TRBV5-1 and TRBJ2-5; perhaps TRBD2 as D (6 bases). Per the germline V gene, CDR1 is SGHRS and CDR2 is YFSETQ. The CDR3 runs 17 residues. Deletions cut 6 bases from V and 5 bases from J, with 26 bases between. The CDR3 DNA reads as TGCGCCAGCATCAATCTTGGGGGGATTACTAGTTGGGAGACCCAGTACTTC. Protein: CASINLGGITSWETQYF. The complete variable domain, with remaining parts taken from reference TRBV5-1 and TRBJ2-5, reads KAGVTQTPRYLIKTRGQQVTLSCSPISGHRSVSWYQQTPGQGLQFLFEYFSETQRNKGNFPGRFSGRQFSNSRSEMNVSTLELGDSALYLCASINLGGITSWETQYFGPGTRLLVL.

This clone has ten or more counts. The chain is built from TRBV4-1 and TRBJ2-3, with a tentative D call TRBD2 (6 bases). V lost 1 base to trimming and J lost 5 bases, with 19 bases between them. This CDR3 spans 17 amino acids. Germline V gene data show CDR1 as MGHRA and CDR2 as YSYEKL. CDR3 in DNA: TGCGCCAGCAGCCAAGTTGGCGGGCCGGCGGGGAGAGATACGCAGTATTTT. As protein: CASSQVGGPAGRDTQYF.

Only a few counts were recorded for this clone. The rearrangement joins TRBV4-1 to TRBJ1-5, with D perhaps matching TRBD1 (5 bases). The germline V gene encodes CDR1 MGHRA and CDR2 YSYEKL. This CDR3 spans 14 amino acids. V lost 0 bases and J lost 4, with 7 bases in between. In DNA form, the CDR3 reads TGCGCCAGCAGCCAAGATTCAGGGAATCAGCCCCAGCATTTT. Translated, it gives CASSQDSGNQPQHF.

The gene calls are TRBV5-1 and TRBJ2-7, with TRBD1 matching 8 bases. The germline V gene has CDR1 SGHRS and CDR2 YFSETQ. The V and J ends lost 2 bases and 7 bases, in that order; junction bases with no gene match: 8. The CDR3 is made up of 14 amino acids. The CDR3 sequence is CASSLSIQGAEQYF. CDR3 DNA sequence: TGCGCCAGCAGCTTATCGATCCAGGGGGCTGAGCAGTACTTC.

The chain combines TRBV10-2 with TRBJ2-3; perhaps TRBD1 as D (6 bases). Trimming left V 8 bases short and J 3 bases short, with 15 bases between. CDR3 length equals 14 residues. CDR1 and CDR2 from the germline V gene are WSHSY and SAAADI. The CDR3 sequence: CASLEGHLTDTQYF. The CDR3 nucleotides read TGCGCCAGCCTAGAGGGACACCTGACAGATACGCAGTATTTT.

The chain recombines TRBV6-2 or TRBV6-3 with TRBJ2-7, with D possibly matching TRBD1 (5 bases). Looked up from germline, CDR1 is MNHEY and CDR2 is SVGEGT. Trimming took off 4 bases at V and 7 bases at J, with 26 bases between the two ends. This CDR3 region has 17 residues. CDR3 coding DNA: TGTGCCAGCAGTTCTCTTATTAAGCATGACAGTATTGGAGAGCAGTACTTC. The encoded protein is CASSSLIKHDSIGEQYF.

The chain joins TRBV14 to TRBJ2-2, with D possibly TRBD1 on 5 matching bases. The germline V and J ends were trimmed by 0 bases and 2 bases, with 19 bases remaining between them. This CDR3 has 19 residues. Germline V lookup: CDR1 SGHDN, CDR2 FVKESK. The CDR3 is CASSQDQWGVRVNTGELFF. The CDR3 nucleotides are TGTGCCAGCAGCCAAGATCAGTGGGGTGTCAGGGTAAACACCGGGGAGCTGTTTTTT.

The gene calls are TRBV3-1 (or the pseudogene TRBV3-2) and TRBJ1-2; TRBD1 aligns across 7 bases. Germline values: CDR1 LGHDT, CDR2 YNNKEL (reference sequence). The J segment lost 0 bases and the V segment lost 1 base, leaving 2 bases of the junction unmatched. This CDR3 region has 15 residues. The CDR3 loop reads CASSQGQGANYGYTF. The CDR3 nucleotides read TGTGCCAGCAGCCAAGGGCAGGGGGCTAACTATGGCTACACCTTC.

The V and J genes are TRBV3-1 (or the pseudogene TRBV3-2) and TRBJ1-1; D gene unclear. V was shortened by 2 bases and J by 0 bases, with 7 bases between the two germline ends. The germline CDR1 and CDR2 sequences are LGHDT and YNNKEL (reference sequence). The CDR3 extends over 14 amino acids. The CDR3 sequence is CASSQSTVNTEAFF. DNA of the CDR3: TGTGCCAGCAGCCAATCAACAGTGAACACTGAAGCTTTCTTT.

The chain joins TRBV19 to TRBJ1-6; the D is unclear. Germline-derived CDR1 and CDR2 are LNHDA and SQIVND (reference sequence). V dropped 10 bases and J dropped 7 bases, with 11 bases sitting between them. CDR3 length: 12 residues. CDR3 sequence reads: CATNLRNSPLHF. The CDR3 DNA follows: TGTGCCACCAATCTCCGGAATTCACCCCTCCACTTT.

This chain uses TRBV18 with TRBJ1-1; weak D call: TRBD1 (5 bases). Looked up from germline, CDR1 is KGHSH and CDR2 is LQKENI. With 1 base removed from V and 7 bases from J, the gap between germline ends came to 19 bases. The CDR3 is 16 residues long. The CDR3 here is CASSPRTEPTGGEAFF. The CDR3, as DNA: TGTGCCAGCTCACCACGGACTGAACCCACCGGGGGTGAAGCTTTCTTT.

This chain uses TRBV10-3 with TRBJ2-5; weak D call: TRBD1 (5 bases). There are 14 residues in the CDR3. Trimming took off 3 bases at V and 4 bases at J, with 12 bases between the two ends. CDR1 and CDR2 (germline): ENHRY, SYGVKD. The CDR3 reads CAISDPGWGETQYF. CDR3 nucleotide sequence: TGTGCCATCAGTGACCCAGGGTGGGGAGAGACCCAGTACTTC.

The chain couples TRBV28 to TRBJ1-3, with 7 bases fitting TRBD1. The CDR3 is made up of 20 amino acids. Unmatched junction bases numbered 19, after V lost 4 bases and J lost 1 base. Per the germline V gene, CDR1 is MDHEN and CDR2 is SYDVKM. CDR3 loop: CASSSITPSRTGGSGNTIYF. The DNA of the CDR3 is TGTGCCAGCAGTTCCATAACCCCTTCGAGGACAGGAGGGTCTGGAAACACCATATATTTT.

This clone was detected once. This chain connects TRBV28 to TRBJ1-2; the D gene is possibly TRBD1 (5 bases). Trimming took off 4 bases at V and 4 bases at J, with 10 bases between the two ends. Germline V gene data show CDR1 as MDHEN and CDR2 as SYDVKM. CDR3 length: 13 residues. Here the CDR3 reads CASSSQGGYGYTF. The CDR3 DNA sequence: TGTGCCAGCAGTTCCCAGGGCGGCTATGGCTACACCTTC.

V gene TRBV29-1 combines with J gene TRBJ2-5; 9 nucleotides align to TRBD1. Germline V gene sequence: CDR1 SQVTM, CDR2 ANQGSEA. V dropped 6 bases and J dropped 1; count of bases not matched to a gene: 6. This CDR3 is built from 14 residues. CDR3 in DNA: TGCAGCGTGGGGACAGGGACGGGCCAAGAGACCCAGTACTTC. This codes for CSVGTGTGQETQYF.

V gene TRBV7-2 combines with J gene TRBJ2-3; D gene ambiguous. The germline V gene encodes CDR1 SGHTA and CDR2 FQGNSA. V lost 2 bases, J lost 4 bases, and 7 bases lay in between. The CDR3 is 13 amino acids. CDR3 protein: CASSLIFSDTQYF. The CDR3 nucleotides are TGTGCCAGCAGCTTAATCTTCTCAGATACGCAGTATTTT.

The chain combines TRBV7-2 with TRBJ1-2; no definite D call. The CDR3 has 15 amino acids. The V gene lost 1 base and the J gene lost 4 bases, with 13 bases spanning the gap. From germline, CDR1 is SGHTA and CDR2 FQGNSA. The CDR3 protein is CASSLVAGVGYGYTF. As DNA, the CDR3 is TGTGCCAGCAGCTTAGTAGCCGGGGTTGGCTATGGCTACACCTTC.

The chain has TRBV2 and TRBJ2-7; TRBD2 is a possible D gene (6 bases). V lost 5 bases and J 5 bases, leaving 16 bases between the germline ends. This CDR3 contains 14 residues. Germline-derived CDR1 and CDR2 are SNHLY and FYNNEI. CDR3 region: CASSPLFGGNEQYF. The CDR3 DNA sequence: TGTGCCAGCAGTCCGCTTTTCGGCGGGAACGAGCAGTACTTC.

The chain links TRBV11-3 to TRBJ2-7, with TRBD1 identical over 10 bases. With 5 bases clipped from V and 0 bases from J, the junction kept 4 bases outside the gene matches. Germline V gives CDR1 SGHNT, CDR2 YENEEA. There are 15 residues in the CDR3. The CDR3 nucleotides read TGTGCCAGCAGCGCCGGGACAGGGGCCTCCTACGAGCAGTACTTC. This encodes CASSAGTGASYEQYF.

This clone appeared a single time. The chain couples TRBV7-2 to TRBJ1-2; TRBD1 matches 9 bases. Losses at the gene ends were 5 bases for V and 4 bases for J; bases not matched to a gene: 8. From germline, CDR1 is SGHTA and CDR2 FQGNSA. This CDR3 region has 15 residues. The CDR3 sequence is CASSHSGQGSYGYTF. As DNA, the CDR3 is TGTGCCAGCAGCCACTCGGGACAGGGCAGCTATGGCTACACCTTC.

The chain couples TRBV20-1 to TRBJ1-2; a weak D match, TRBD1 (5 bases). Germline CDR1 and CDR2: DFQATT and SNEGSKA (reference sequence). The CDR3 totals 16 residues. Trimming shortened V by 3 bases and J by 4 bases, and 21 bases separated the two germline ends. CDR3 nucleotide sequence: TGCAGTGCTAGTGGTGGCAGGGAAGTTTTTACCTATGGCTACACCTTC. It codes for CSASGGREVFTYGYTF.

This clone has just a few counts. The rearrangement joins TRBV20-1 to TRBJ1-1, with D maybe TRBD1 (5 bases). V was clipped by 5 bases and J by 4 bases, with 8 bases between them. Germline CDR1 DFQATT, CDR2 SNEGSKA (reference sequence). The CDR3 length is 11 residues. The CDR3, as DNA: TGCAGTGCTGGGGGGGTCACTGAAGCTTTCTTT. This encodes CSAGGVTEAFF.

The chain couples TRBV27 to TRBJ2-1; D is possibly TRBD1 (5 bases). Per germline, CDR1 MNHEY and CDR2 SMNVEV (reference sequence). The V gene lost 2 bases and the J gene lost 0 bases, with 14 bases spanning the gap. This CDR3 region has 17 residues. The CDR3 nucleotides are TGTGCCAGCAGTTTAGTTGGGGCCAGTCTCTCCTACAATGAGCAGTTCTTC. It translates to CASSLVGASLSYNEQFF.

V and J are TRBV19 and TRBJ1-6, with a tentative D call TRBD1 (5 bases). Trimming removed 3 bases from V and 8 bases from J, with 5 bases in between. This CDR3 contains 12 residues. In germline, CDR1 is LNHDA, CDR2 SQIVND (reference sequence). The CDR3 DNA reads TGTGCCAGTAGTATGACAGATTCACCCCTCCACTTT. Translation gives CASSMTDSPLHF. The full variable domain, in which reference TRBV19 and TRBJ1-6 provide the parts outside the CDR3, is DGGITQSPKYLFRKEGQNVTLSCEQNLNHDAMYWYRQDPGQGLRLIYYSQIVNDFQKGDIAEGYSVSREKKESFPLTVTSAQKNPTAFYLCASSMTDSPLHFGNGTRLTVT.

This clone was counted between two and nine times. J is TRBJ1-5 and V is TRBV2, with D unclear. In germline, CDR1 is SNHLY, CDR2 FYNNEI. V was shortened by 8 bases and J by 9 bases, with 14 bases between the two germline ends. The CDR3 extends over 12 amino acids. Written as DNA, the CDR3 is TGTGCCAGCGCCGGCCCCCGAGGGCCCCAGCATTTT. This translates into CASAGPRGPQHF.

CDR3 coding DNA: TGCAGTGCTAGTGCCCCCCGGACAGTCTATGGCTACACCTTC. It codes for CSASAPRTVYGYTF. The rearrangement uses TRBV20-1 and TRBJ1-2; TRBD1 might be the D (6 bases). Trimming removed 3 bases from V and 4 bases from J, with 15 bases in between. Germline V lookup: CDR1 DFQATT, CDR2 SNEGSKA (reference sequence). CDR3 length equals 14 residues.

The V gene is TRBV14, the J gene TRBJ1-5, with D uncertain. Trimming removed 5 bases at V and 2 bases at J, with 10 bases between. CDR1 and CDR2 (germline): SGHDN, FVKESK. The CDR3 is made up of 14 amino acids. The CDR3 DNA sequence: TGTGCCAGCAGCGAGGGAATCGGCAATCAGCCCCAGCATTTT. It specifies CASSEGIGNQPQHF.

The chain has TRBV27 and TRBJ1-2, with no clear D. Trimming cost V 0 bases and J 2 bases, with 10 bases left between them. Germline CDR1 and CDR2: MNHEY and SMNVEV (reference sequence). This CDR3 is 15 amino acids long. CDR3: CASSLSGRENYGYTF. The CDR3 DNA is TGTGCCAGCAGTTTATCGGGGAGGGAGAACTATGGCTACACCTTC.

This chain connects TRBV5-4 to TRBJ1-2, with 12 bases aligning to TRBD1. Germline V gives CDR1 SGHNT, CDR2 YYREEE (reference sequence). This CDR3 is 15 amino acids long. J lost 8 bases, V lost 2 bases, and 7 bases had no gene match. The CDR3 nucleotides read TGTGCCAGCAGCTTTTGGGGACAGGGGGCTTGGGGCTACACCTTC. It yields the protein CASSFWGQGAWGYTF.